Sequencing of this T cell receptor beta chain was carried out in a study of T cell repertoires in cytomegalovirus infection. General study findings and limits: Within the response measured ex vivo, HLA-C-restricted CMV-specific TCR beta clonotypes were dominant. Adding up the frequency of public TCR beta families identified people who carried CMV plus the relevant HLA.

The V and J ends lost 6 bases and 10 bases respectively, with 10 bases between them. CDR3 length: 11 amino acids. In TCRdb, the reads were re-called with MiXCR into one record per CDR3 protein. Here the sample spans 200,000 to 250,000 distinct CDR3 sequences, less than 50% being singletons. Notes on this clonotype: The antigen is unknown.

The specimen was CD8+ T cells from cultured PBMCs, collected from culture after CMV antigen stimulation. The J gene is TRBJ2-1, the V gene TRBV12-3 or TRBV12-4, with no clear D. This receptor was identified in a human donor in good health (CMV status not recorded). Some clones in this sample may be carry-over from other donors' samples. The DNA for the CDR3 is TGTGCCAGCAGAGCGTCACGGGAGCAGTTCTTC. Translating gives CASRASREQFF.